The 12 T cell receptor beta chains listed next were all sequenced from one sample in a study of T cell repertoires in cytomegalovirus infection. TCRdb redid the calling of the reads with MiXCR, one entry per CDR3 protein. Of hundreds of thousands of distinct CDR3 sequences in the sample, approximately 25% were seen once. Sample: CD8+ T cells from PBMCs. The source of these receptors is a human donor in good health (CMV status not recorded). Some clones in this sample may be carry-over from other donors' samples.

The CDR3 here is CASSLSNRGPPYEQYV. DNA of the CDR3: TGTGCCAGCAGTTTATCAAACAGGGGGCCGCCTTACGAGCAGTACGTC. The V gene is TRBV28, the J gene TRBJ2-7; 9 bases align to TRBD1. Germline V gene data show CDR1 as MDHEN and CDR2 as SYDVKM. The V segment lost 1 base and the J segment 4 bases; nucleotides outside the gene matches: 8. The length of the CDR3 is 16 residues.

The chain uses TRBV7-8 and TRBJ2-7; D might be TRBD1 or TRBD2, each matching 5 bases. This CDR3 is built from 15 residues. V lost 5 bases to trimming and J lost 2 bases, with 16 bases between them. Germline values: CDR1 SGHVS, CDR2 FQNEAQ. For the CDR3, the DNA is TGTGCCAGCAGCCCCGTAATGGGGACCGCCTACGAGCAGTACTTC. Encoded protein: CASSPVMGTAYEQYF.

Many counts were recorded for this clonotype. This chain connects TRBV10-3 to TRBJ2-3; 8 positions agree with TRBD1. Germline V gene data show CDR1 as ENHRY and CDR2 as SYGVKD. The CDR3 covers 16 residues. Losses at the gene ends were 6 bases for V and 1 base for J; bases not matched to a gene: 9. The CDR3 protein is CAIRIRGRLGTDTQYF. For the CDR3, the DNA is TGTGCCATCAGGATCAGGGGGCGATTAGGCACAGATACGCAGTATTTT.

There are many counts of this clonotype. This rearrangement joins TRBV7-8 to TRBJ1-5, with 8 nucleotides matching TRBD1. Germline V CDR1 and CDR2: SGHVS, FQNEAQ. V lost 5 bases and J lost 6; bases outside the gene matches: 9. This CDR3 is built from 15 residues. The CDR3 DNA reads TGTGCCAGCAGCCTCCGGACAGGGACCACTCAGCCCCAGCATTTT. Amino acid sequence: CASSLRTGTTQPQHF.

This clonotype has at least ten counts. This chain links TRBV7-2 with TRBJ1-1, with D possibly TRBD1 on 6 matching bases. This CDR3 is 14 amino acids long. The V gene's germline CDR1 is SGHTA and CDR2 FQGNSA. Trimming cost V 2 bases and J 4 bases, with 11 bases left between them. The CDR3 DNA sequence: TGTGCCAGCAGCTTAAATAGGGGGTTCACTGAAGCTTTCTTT. Translating gives CASSLNRGFTEAFF.

The genes are TRBV18 and TRBJ2-5; 7 bases fit TRBD1. V shed 8 bases, J shed 2 bases, and the junction held 23 bases outside the gene matches. The CDR3 has 19 amino acids. Germline loops: CDR1 KGHSH, CDR2 LQKENI. The CDR3 DNA is TGTGCCAGCCGAAAAACAATCCCGGGACAGCACAAGCCTCAAGAGACCCAGTACTTC. Encoded protein: CASRKTIPGQHKPQETQYF. The full variable domain, rest sourced from reference TRBV18 and TRBJ2-5, is NAGVMQNPRHLVRRRGQEARLRCSPMKGHSHVYWYRQLPEEGLKFMVYLQKENIIDESGMPKERFSAEFPKEGPSILRIQQVVRGDSAAYFCASRKTIPGQHKPQETQYFGPGTRLLVL.

The chain carries TRBV14 and TRBJ2-1; 7 bases fit TRBD2. Germline V gives CDR1 SGHDN, CDR2 FVKESK. The CDR3 has 16 residues. V dropped 3 bases and J dropped 3; count of bases not matched to a gene: 8. CDR3 loop: CASSHGTSAIYNEQFF. The DNA of the CDR3 is TGTGCCAGCAGCCACGGCACTAGCGCCATCTACAATGAGCAGTTCTTC.

The genes are TRBV4-1 and TRBJ2-1, with TRBD1 matching 12 bases. Germline lookup yields CDR1 MGHRA and CDR2 YSYEKL. The CDR3 has 17 amino acids. V shed 1 base, J shed 4 bases, and the junction held 5 bases outside the gene matches. The DNA of the CDR3 is TGCGCCAGCAGCCAAGGGAAGGGACAGGGGGCATACAATGAGCAGTTCTTC. Translating it yields CASSQGKGQGAYNEQFF.

A few counts support this clonotype. The chain recombines TRBV6-2 or TRBV6-3 with TRBJ2-3; D unresolved. The V gene's germline CDR1 is MNHEY and CDR2 SVGEGT. Trimming took off 2 bases at V and 4 bases at J, with 10 bases between the two ends. This CDR3 comprises 14 residues. This CDR3 is CASSYGIAADTQYF. Written as DNA, the CDR3 is TGTGCCAGCAGTTACGGAATAGCCGCAGATACGCAGTATTTT.

Here the CDR3 reads CATSRYRGANSPLHF. The CDR3 DNA is TGTGCCACCAGCAGATACAGGGGTGCAAATTCACCCCTCCACTTT. This chain uses TRBV15 with TRBJ1-6; 7 nucleotides match TRBD1. The V and J ends lost 2 bases and 7 bases, in that order; junction bases with no gene match: 5. Germline CDR1 LNHNV, CDR2 YYDKDF (reference sequence). There are 15 residues in the CDR3.

The chain combines TRBV7-6 with TRBJ2-5; 7 positions match TRBD1. The V gene end was trimmed by 2 bases and the J gene end by 1 base; junction bases not matched to a gene: 7. Germline V gene sequence: CDR1 SGHVS, CDR2 FNYEAQ. This CDR3 is built from 16 residues. DNA of the CDR3: TGTGCCAGCAGCTTACTGGACAGGACGCTCCAAGAGACCCAGTACTTC. Translation: CASSLLDRTLQETQYF.

This chain joins TRBV14 and TRBJ2-7; no firm D call. V was cut by 5 bases and J by 5 bases, with 13 bases left in between. The length of the CDR3 is 13 residues. Per germline, CDR1 SGHDN and CDR2 FVKESK. CDR3 sequence: CASSLPESHEQYF. The DNA for the CDR3 is TGTGCCAGCAGCTTGCCAGAAAGTCACGAGCAGTACTTC.